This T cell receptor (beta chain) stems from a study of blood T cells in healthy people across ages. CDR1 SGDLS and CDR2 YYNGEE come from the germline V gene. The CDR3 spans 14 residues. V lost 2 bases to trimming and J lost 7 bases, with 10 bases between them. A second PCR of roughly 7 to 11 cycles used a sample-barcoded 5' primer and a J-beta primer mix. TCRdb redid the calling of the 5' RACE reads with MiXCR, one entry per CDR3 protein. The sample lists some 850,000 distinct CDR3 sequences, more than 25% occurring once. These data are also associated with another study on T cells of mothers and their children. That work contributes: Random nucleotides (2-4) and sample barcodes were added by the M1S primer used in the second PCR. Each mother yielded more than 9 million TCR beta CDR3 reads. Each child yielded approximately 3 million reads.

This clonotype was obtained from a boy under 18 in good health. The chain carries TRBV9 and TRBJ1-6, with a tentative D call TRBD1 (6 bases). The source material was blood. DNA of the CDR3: TGTGCCAGCAGCGTCAGGGGTGCGAATTCACCCCTCCACTTT. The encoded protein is CASSVRGANSPLHF.